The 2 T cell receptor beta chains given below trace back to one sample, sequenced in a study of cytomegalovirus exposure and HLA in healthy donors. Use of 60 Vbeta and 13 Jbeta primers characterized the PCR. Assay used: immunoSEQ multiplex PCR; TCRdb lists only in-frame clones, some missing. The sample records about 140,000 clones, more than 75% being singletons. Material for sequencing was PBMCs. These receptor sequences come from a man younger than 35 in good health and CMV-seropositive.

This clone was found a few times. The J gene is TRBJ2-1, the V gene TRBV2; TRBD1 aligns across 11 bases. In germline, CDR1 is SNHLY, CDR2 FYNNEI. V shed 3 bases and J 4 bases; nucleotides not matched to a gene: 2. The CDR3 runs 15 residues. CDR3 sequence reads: CASSEGQGVYNEQFF. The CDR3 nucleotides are TGTGCCAGCAGTGAGGGACAGGGGGTTTACAATGAGCAGTTCTTC.

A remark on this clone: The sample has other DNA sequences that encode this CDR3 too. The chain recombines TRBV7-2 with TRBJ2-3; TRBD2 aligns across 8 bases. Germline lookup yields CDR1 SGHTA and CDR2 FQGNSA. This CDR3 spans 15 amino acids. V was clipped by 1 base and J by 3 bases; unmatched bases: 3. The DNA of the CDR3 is TGTGCCAGCAGCTTAGTCGGGGGGGGGACAGATACGCAGTATTTT. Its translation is CASSLVGGGTDTQYF.